The source of this T cell receptor (beta chain) is a study of blood T cell repertoires in COVID-19. V shed 2 bases and J shed 1 base, with 5 bases lying between them. Germline V gives CDR1 MDHEN, CDR2 SYDVKM. The CDR3 has 13 amino acids. TCRdb's table, derived via immunoSEQ multiplex PCR, lists solely in-frame clones and lacks some. The data contain approximately 180,000 clones, more than 70% of them seen just once; the ten biggest clones take up around 2.7%. The sequenced sample was peripheral blood. This rearrangement joins TRBV28 to TRBJ1-2; D remains unclear. This clonotype was sampled from a man between 40 and 49 years old with active or convalescent COVID-19. The CDR3 nucleotides are TGTGCCAGCAGTTTAAATATTAACTATGGCTACACCTTC. It codes for CASSLNINYGYTF.